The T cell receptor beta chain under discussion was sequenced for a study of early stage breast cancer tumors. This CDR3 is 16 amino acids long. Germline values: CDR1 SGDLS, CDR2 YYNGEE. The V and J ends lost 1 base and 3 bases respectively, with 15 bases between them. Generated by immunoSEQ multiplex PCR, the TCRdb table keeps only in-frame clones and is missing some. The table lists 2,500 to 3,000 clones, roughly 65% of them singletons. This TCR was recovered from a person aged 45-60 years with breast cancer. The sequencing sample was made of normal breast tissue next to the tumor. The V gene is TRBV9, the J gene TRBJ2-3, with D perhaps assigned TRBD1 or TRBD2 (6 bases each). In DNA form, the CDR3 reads TGTGCCAGCAGCGTATGGGATGTAGGGGGGACAGATACGCAGTATTTT. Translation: CASSVWDVGGTDTQYF.